The source of this T cell receptor beta chain is a study of blood T cell repertoires in COVID-19. Study-wide context: The analysed material was cDNA or gDNA that came from T cells, B-cell-depleted T cells, or PBMCs.

Germline V CDR1 and CDR2: SGHNT, YYREEE (reference sequence). CDR3 length: 13 residues. V gave up 4 bases and J gave up 6 bases, with 12 bases separating them. The repertoire was sequenced with immunoSEQ multiplex PCR; TCRdb's copy has only in-frame clones and lacks some. Of about 78,000 clones in the sample, 70% to 90% were seen once. This clone has just a few counts. This clonotype originated in an elderly woman with active or convalescent COVID-19. The sequencing sample was made of peripheral blood. The chain carries TRBV5-4 and TRBJ2-3; possibly TRBD2 for D (5 bases). CDR3 in DNA: TGTGCCAGCAGCCTCGCGGGTGAGGATACGCAGTATTTT. Translating gives CASSLAGEDTQYF. The full variable domain, rest sourced from reference TRBV5-4 and TRBJ2-3, is ETGVTQSPTHLIKTRGQQVTLRCSSQSGHNTVSWYQQALGQGPQFIFQYYREEENGRGNFPPRFSGLQFPNYSSELNVNALELDDSALYLCASSLAGEDTQYFGPGTRLTVL.